This T cell receptor beta chain was recovered during a study of CD8 T cells in Susac syndrome. Findings of the study overall: Susac-specific public clones numbered around 15 in total CD8+ repertoires (and 5 or 6 in CD8+ TEMRA repertoires).

Concerning this clonotype itself: Antigen specificity is unknown.

The RNA input was roughly 0.45 to 1 ug, and it was reverse transcribed with random hexamers. TCRdb re-called the immunoSEQ multiplex PCR reads with MiXCR, one entry per CDR3 protein. The repertoire holds tens of thousands of distinct CDR3 sequences, with 90% to 97% as singletons. The J segment lost 4 bases and the V segment lost 5 bases, leaving 9 bases of the junction unmatched. The CDR3 runs 15 residues. The V gene's germline CDR1 is PRHDT and CDR2 FYEKMQ (reference sequence). This receptor was obtained from a human donor with Susac syndrome. The chain is built from TRBV13 and TRBJ2-3; TRBD2 matches at 7 bases. The sequencing input was CD8+ T cells from PBMCs. CDR3 bases: TGTGCCAGCAGCCCCCGGGGGGTCGGCGCAGATACGCAGTATTTT. Its translation: CASSPRGVGADTQYF.